The clone carrying this T cell receptor (beta chain) came up a few times. Its antigen remains unknown. This entry comes from a study of T cell repertoires in cytomegalovirus infection. On the study more broadly: An indication of both CMV infection and matching HLA type came from public TCR beta signatures.

Whole-study findings and limits: Pooled public TCR beta family frequency picked out CMV carriers with the relevant HLA. Across the ex vivo response, the dominant clonotypes were HLA-C-restricted CMV-specific TCR beta clonotypes.

Germline assignment: CDR1 MDHEN and CDR2 SYDVKM. The length of the CDR3 is 14 residues. The V gene lost 1 base and the J gene lost 3 bases, with 10 bases spanning the gap. TCRdb re-called the reads with MiXCR, one entry per CDR3 protein. The sample yields roughly 500,000 distinct CDR3 sequences, 16% seen once. The TCR was taken from a human donor in good health (CMV status not recorded). Some clones in this sample may be carry-over from other donors' samples. The chain joins TRBV28 to TRBJ2-7; the D is unclear. The sample consisted of CD8+ T cells from PBMCs. The CDR3 region has the DNA TGTGCCAGCAGTTTATTGTCGCACCTCTACGAGCAGTACTTC. Protein: CASSLLSHLYEQYF. Using reference TRBV28 and TRBJ2-7 for the parts outside the CDR3, the full variable domain is DVKVTQSSRYLVKRTGEKVFLECVQDMDHENMFWYRQDPGLGLRLIYFSYDVKMKEKGDIPEGYSVSREKKERFSLILESASTNQTSMYLCASSLLSHLYEQYFGPGTRLTVT.